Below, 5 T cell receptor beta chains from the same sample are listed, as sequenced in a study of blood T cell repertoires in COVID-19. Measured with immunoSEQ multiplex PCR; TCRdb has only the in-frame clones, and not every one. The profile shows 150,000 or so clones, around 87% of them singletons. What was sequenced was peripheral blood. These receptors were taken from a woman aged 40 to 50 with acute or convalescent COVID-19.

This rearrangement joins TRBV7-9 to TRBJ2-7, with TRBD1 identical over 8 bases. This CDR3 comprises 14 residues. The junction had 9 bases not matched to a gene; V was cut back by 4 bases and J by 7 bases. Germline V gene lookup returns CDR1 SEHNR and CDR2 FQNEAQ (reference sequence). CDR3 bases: TGTGCCAGCAGCTCAGAGACAGGGGTGAGGGAGCAGTACTTC. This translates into CASSSETGVREQYF.

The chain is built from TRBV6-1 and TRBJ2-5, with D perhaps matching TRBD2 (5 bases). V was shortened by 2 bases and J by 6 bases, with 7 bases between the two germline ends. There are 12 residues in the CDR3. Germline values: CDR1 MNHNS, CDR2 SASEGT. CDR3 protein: CASSELGKTQYF. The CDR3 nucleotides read TGTGCCAGCAGTGAACTCGGGAAGACCCAGTACTTC.

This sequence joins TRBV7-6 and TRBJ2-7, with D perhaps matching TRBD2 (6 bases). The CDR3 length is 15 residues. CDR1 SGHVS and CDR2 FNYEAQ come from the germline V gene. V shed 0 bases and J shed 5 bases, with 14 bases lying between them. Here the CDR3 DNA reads TGTGCCAGCAGCTTAGCGGCAGGGTGGAGGGACGAGCAGTACTTC. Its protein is CASSLAAGWRDEQYF.

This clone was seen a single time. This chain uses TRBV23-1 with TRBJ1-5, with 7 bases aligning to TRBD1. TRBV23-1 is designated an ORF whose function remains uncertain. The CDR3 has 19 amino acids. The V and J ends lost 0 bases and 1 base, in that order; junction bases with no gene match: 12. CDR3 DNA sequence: TGCGCCAGCAGTCAATCGAAGGGGACAGCTTCCTACAGCAATCAGCCCCAGCATTTT. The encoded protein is CASSQSKGTASYSNQPQHF.

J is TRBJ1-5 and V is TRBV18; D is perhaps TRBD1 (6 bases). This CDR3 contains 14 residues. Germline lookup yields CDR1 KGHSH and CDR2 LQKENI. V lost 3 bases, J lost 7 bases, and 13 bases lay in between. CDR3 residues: CASSPGAGAQPQHF. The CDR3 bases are TGTGCCAGCTCACCTGGGGCAGGGGCGCAGCCCCAGCATTTT.